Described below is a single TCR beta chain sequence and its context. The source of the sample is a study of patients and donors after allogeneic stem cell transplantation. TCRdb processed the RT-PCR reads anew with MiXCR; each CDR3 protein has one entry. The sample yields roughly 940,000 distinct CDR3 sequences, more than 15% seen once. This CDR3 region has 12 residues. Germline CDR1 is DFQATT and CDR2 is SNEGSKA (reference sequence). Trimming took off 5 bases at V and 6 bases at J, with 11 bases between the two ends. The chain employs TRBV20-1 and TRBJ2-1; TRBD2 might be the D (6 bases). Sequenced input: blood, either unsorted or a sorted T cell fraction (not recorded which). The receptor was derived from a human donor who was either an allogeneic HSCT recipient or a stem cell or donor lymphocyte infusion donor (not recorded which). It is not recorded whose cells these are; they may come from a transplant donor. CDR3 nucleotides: TGCAGTGCTGGACGGGAGTCCAATGAGCAGTTCTTC. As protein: CSAGRESNEQFF.